A selection of T cell receptor beta chains follows, all from one sample in a study of response to subunit inactivated influenza vaccine. TCRdb passed the RT-PCR reads through MiXCR, listing each CDR3 protein once. The sample records 500,000 or so distinct CDR3 sequences, approximately 15% being singletons. This specimen consisted of CD4+ T cells sorted from PBMCs, obtained 23 to 25 months after vaccination. The source of these receptors is a man aged 45 to 75 who received an inactivated influenza vaccine. Each CDR3 is given with its conserved first and last residue. Expanded clones get a size class; other rows say once, few or many, or leave the size out.

size: NA
V: TRBV20-1
CDR3: CSATRQGYEQYF

size: NA
V: TRBV4-2
CDR3: CASSQDAGGGNEQFF

size: NA
V: TRBV29-1
CDR3: CSISQGISGNTIYF

size: NA
V: TRBV7-9
CDR3: CASTGRVGYNEQFF

size: NA
V: TRBV28
CDR3: CASSLLGTERLSYEQYF

size: few
V: TRBV27
CDR3: CASSLQGGYNEQFF

size: once
V: TRBV14
CDR3: CASSQFRAGGRQETQYF

size: NA
V: TRBV5-1
CDR3: CASSPSGVLPRDTQYF

size: NA
V: TRBV5-7
CDR3: CASSHITVNTEAFF

size: few
V: TRBV9
CDR3: CASSTRDNGGELFF

size: NA
V: TRBV28
CDR3: CASSKQVGETQYF

size: NA
V: TRBV2
CDR3: CASQLGLAAYYEQFF

size: few
V: TRBV30
CDR3: CAWRGPASTGELFF

size: NA
V: TRBV5-1
CDR3: CASSLDRILRETQYF

size: NA
V: TRBV4-1
CDR3: CASSQGPASNQPQHF

size: NA
V: TRBV6-1
CDR3: CASSVQGFSQPQHF

size: few
V: TRBV6-5
CDR3: CASSYSTGAKNIQYF

size: few
V: TRBV7-2
CDR3: CASSNMGDTQYF

size: NA
V: TRBV5-1
CDR3: CASSWGTGTDEQYF

size: many
V: TRBV30
CDR3: CAWSASGRVKNIQYF

size: few
V: TRBV4-2
CDR3: CASSQEVRSSGNTIYF

size: few
V: TRBV2
CDR3: CASSFGLSNQPQHF

size: many
V: TRBV15
CDR3: CATSTGVGLLVLEQYF